The entry below describes one T cell receptor (beta chain). Its antigen is undetermined. The data are from a study of T cells after yellow fever vaccination. Background on the study: Low-cell-number fractions were prepared with SMART-Seq v4 Ultra Low Input. Study-wide findings and caveats: Booster sampling recovered most clones from primary vaccination (approximately 97% CD4, 88% CD8). The secondary response was weaker but peaked faster, day 5 versus 15.

By 5'RACE template switching, TCR cDNA was produced, with a universal primer site and UMIs added in the process. TCRdb re-called the 5' RACE reads through MiXCR, storing one row per CDR3 protein. The sample shows about 350,000 distinct CDR3 sequences, less than 9.5% of them seen only once. With 2 bases removed from V and 2 bases from J, the gap between germline ends came to 11 bases. Germline V gene data show CDR1 as LGHNA and CDR2 as YSLEER. This CDR3 comprises 15 residues. V gene TRBV4-3 combines with J gene TRBJ2-3; no clear D gene. This TCR was recovered from a man between 18 and 29 years old who received the YFV17D yellow fever vaccine. Here the sequenced sample was PBMCs, taken more than 35 days after the first yellow fever vaccination. Here the CDR3 reads CASSQRTAITDTQYF. The CDR3 DNA reads as TGCGCCAGCAGCCAAAGAACGGCTATCACAGATACGCAGTATTTT.